This TCR beta chain was documented in a study of blood T cell repertoires in COVID-19. Method: immunoSEQ multiplex PCR; TCRdb's copy keeps in-frame clones and lacks some. Of under 120,000 clones in the sample, 70% to 90% were seen once. V lost 0 bases, J lost 5 bases, and 4 bases lay in between. The CDR3 consists of 12 residues. CDR1 is SEHNR, CDR2 FQNEAQ, per germline (reference sequence). The sample holds one count of this clone. Sequencing was performed on peripheral blood. This chain uses TRBV7-9 with TRBJ1-1; the D is unclear. The sequence was obtained from a human donor in a cohort sampled during active COVID-19. CDR3 region: CASSLAGTEAFF. In DNA, the CDR3 is TGTGCCAGCAGCTTAGCCGGGACTGAAGCTTTCTTT.